The clone carrying this T cell receptor beta chain has only one observation. The record originates from a study of long-term antiretroviral therapy in people with HIV. From each donor, at least one pre-ART PBMC sample and at least two post-ART PBMC samples were obtained. It was version v3.0 of the immunoSEQ assay that was run at survey level. TCRdb's table, derived via immunoSEQ multiplex PCR, lists solely in-frame clones and lacks some. Of approximately 20,000 clones listed, approximately 88% are singletons. CDR1 and CDR2 from the germline V gene are LNHDA and SQIVND (reference sequence). Trimming removed 5 bases from V and 2 bases from J, with 13 bases in between. The CDR3 covers 14 residues.

This TCR was recovered from a young man with HIV. The sequencing used unsorted PBMCs, collected 0.9 years after starting antiretroviral therapy. The chain is built from TRBV19 and TRBJ2-7, with D possibly being TRBD2 (6 bases). The CDR3 region is CASSPTGTPYEQYF. The CDR3 coding sequence is TGTGCCAGTAGTCCGACCGGGACTCCCTACGAGCAGTACTTC.